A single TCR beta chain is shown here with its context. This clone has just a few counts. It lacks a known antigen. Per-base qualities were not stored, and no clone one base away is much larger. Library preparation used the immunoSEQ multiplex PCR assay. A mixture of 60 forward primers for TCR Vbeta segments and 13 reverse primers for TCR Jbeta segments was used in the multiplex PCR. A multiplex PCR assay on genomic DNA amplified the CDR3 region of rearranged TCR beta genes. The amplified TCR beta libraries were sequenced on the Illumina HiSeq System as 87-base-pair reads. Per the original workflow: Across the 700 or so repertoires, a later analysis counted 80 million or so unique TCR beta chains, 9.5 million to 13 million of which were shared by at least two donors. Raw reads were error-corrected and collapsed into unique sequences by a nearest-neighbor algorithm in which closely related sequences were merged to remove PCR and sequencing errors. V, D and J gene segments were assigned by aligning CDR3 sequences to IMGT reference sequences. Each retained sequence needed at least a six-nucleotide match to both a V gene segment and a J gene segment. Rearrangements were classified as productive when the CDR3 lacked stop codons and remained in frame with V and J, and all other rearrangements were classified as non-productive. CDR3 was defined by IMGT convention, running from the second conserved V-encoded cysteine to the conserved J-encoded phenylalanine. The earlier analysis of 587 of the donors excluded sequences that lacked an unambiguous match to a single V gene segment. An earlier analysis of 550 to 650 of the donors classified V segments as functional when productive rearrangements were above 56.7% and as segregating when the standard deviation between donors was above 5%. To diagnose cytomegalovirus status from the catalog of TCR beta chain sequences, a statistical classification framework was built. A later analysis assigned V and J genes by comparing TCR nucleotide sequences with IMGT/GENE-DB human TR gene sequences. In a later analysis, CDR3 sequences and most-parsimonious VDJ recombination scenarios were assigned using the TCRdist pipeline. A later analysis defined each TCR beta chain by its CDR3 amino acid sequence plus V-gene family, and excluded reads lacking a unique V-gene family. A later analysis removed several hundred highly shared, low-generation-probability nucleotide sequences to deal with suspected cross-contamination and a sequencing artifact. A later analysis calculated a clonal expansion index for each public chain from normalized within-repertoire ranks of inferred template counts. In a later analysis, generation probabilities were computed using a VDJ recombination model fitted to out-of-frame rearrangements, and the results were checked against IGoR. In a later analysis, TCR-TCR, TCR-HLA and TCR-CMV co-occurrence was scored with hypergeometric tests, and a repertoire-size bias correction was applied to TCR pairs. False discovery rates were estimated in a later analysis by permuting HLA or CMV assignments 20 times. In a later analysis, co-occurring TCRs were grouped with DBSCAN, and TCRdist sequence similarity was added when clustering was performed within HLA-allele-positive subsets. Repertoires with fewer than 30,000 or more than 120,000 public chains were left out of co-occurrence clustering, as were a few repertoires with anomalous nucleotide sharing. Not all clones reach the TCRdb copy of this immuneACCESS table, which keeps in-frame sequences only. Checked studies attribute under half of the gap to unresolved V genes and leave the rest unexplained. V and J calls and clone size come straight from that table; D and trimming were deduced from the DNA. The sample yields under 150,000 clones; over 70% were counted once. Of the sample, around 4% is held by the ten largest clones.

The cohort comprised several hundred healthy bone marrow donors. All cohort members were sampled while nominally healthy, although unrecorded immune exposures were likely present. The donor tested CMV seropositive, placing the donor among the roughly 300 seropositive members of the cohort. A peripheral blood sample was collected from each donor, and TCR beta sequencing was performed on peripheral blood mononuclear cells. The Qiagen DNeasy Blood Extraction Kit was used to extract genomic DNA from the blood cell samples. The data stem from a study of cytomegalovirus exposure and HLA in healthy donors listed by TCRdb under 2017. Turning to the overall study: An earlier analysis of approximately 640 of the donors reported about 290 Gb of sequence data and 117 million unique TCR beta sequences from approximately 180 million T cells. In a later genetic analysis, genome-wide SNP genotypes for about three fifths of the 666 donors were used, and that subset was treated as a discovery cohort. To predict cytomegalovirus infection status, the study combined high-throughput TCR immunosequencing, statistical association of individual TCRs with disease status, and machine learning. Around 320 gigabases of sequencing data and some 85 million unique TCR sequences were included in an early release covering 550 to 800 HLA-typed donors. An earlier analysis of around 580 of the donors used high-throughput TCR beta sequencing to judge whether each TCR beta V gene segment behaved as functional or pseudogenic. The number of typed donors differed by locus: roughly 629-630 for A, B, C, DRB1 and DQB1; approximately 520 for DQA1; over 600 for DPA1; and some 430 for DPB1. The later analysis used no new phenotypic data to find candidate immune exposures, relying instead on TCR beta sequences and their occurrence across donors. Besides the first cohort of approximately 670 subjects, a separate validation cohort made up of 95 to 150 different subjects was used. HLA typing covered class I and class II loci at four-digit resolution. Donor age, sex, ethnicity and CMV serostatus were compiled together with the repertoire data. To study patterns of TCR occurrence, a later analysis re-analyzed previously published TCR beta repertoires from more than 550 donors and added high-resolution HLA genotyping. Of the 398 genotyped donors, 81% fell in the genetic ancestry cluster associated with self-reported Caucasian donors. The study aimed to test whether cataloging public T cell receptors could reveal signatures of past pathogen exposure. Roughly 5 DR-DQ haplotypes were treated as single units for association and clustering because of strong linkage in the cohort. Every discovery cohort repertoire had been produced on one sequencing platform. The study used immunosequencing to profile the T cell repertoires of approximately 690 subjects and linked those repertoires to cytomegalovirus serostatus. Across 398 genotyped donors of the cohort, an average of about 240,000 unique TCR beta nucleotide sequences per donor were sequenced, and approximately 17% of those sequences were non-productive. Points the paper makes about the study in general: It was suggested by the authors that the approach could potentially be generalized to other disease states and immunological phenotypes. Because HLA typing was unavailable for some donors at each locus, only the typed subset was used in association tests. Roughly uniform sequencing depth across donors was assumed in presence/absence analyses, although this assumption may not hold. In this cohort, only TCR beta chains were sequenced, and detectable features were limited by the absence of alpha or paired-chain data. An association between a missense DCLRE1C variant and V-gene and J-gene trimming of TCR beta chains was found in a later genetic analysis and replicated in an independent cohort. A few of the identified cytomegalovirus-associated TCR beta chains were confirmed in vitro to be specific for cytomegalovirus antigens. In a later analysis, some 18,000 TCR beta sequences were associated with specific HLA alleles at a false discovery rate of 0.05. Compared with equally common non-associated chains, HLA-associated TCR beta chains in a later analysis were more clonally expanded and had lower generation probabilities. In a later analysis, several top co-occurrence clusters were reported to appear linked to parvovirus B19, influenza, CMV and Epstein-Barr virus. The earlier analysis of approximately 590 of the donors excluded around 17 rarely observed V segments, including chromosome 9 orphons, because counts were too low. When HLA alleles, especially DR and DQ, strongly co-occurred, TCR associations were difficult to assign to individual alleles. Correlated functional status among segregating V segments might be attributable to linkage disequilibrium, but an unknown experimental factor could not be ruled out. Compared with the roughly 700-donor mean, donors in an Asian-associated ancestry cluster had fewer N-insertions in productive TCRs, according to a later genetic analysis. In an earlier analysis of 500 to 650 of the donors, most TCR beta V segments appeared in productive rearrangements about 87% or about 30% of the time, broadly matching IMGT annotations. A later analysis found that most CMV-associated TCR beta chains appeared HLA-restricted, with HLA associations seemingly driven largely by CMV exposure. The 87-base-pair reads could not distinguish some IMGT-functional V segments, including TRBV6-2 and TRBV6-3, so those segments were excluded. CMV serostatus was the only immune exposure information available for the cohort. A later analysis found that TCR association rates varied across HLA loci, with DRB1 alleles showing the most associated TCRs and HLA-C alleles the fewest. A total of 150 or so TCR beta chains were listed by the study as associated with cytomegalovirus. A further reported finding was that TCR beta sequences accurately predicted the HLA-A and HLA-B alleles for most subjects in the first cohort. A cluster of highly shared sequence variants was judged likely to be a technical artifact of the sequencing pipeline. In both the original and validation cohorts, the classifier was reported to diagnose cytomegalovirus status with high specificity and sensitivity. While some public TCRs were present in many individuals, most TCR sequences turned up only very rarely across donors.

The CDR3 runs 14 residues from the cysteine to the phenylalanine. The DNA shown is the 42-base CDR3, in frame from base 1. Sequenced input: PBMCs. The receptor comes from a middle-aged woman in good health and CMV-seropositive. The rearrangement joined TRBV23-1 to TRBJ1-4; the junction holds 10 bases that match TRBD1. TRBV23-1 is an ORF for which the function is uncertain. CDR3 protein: CAPAAGTGEEKLFF. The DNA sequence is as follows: TGCGCACCAGCCGCCGGGACAGGGGAGGAAAAACTGTTTTTT.